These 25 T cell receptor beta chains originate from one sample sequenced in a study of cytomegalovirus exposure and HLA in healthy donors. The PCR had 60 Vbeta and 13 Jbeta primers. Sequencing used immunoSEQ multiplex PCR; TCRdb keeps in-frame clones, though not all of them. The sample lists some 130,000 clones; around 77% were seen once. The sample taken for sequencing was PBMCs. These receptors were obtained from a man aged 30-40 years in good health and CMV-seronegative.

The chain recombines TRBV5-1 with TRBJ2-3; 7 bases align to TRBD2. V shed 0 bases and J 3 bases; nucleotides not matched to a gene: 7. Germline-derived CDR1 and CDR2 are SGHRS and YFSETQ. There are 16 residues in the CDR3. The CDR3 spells CASSLGSSGMTDTQYF. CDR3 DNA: TGCGCCAGCAGCTTGGGCTCCAGCGGGATGACAGATACGCAGTATTTT.

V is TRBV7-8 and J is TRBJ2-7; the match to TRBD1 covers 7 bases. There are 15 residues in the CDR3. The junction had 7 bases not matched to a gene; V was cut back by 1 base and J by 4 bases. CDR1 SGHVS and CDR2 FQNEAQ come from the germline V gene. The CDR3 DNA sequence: TGTGCCAGCAGCTTAGGGGGGACAGACCTTTACGAGCAGTACTTC. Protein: CASSLGGTDLYEQYF.

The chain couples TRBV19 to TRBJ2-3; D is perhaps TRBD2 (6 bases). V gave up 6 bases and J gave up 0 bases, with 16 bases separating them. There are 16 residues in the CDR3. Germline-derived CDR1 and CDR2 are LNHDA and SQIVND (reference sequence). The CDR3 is CASSSLAGPSTDTQYF. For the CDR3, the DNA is TGTGCCAGTAGCTCCCTCGCGGGACCTAGCACAGATACGCAGTATTTT.

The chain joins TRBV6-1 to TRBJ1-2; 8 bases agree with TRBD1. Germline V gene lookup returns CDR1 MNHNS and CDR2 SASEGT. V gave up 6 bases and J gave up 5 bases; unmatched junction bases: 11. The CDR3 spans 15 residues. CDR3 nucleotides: TGTGCCAGCAGAGGAGGACAGGGAACAATGTATGGCTACACCTTC. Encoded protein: CASRGGQGTMYGYTF.

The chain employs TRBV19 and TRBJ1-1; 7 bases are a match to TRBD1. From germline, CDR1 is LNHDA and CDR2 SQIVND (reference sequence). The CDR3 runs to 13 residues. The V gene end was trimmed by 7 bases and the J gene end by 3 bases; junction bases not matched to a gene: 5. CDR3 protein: CASNTRGYTEAFF. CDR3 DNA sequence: TGTGCCAGTAACACCAGGGGGTACACTGAAGCTTTCTTT. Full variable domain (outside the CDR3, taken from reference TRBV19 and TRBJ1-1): DGGITQSPKYLFRKEGQNVTLSCEQNLNHDAMYWYRQDPGQGLRLIYYSQIVNDFQKGDIAEGYSVSREKKESFPLTVTSAQKNPTAFYLCASNTRGYTEAFFGQGTRLTVV.

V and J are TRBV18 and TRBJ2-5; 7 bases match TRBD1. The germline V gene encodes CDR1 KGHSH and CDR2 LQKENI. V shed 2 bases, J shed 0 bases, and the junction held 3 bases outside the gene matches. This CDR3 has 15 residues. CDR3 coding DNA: TGTGCCAGCTCACCATTGGGGACAGACCAAGAGACCCAGTACTTC. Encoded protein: CASSPLGTDQETQYF.

In DNA form, the CDR3 reads TGCAGCGTCCCATCAGCGACAGGGACCTACGAGCAGTACTTC. It translates to CSVPSATGTYEQYF. The chain couples TRBV29-1 to TRBJ2-7, with TRBD1 identical over 7 bases. The CDR3 contains 14 residues. The germline V gene has CDR1 SQVTM and CDR2 ANQGSEA. V trimming: 6 bases; J trimming: 2 bases; junction bases outside the gene matches: 10.

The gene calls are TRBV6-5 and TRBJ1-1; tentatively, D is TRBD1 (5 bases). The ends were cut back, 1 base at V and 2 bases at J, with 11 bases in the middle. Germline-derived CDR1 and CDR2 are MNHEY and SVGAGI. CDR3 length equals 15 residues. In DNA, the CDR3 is TGTGCCAGCAGTTACTGGCAGGGTATAAACACTGAAGCTTTCTTT. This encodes CASSYWQGINTEAFF.

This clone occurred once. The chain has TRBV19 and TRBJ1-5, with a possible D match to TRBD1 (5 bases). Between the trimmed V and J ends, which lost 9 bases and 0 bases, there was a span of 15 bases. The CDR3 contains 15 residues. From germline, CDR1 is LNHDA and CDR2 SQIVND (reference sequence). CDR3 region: CASSWGRRSNQPQHF. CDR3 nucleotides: TGTGCCAGCAGCTGGGGCCGACGTAGCAATCAGCCCCAGCATTTT.

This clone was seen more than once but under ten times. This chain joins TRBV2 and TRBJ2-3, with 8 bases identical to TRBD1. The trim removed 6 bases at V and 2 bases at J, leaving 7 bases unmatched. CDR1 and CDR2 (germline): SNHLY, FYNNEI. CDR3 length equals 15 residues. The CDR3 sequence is CASRKTGAPTDTQYF. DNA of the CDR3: TGTGCCAGCAGAAAGACAGGGGCACCCACAGATACGCAGTATTTT.

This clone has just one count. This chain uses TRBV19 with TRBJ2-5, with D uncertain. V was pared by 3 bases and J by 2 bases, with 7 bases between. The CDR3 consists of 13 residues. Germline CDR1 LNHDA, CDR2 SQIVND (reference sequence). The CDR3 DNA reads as TGTGCCAGTAGTATGTCCTTGCAAGAGACCCAGTACTTC. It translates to CASSMSLQETQYF.

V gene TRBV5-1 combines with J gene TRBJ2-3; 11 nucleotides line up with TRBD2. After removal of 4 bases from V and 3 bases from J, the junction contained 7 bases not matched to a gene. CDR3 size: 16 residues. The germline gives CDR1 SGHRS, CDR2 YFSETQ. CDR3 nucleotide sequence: TGCGCCAGCAGCACCGCGACTAGCGGGACGACAGATACGCAGTATTTT. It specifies CASSTATSGTTDTQYF.

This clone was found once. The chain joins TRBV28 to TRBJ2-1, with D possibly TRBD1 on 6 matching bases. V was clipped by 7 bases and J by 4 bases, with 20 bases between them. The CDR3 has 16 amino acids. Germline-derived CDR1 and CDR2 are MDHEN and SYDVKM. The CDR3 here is CASTPPGTLTYNEQFF. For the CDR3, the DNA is TGTGCCAGCACCCCTCCGGGGACACTTACTTACAATGAGCAGTTCTTC. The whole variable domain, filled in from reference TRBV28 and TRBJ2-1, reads DVKVTQSSRYLVKRTGEKVFLECVQDMDHENMFWYRQDPGLGLRLIYFSYDVKMKEKGDIPEGYSVSREKKERFSLILESASTNQTSMYLCASTPPGTLTYNEQFFGPGTRLTVL.

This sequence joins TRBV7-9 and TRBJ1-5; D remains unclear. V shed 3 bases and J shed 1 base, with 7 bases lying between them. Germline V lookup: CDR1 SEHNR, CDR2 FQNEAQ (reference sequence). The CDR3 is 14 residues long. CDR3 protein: CASSLGVSNQPQHF. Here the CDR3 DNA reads TGTGCCAGCAGCTTGGGAGTCAGCAATCAGCCCCAGCATTTT.

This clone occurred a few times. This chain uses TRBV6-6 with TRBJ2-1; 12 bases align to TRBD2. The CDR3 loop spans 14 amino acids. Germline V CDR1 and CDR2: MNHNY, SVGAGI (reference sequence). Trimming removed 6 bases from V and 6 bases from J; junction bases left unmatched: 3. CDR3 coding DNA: TGTGCCAGCAGGTTACTAGCGGGGGGCAATGAGCAGTTCTTC. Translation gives CASRLLAGGNEQFF.

The CDR3 nucleotides are TGTGCCAGCAGCTTAGGCGAGACTAGCGACTACAATGAGCAGTTCTTC. Protein: CASSLGETSDYNEQFF. This chain links TRBV11-3 with TRBJ2-1, with TRBD2 matching over 8 bases. The CDR3 is 16 amino acids. CDR1 and CDR2 (germline): SGHNT, YENEEA. V lost 1 base and J lost 3; bases outside the gene matches: 5.

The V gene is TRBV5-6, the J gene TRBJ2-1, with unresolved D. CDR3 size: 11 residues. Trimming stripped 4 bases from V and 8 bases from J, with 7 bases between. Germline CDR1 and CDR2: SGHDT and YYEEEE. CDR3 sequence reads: CASSRKYEQFF. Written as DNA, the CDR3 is TGTGCCAGCAGCCGTAAATATGAGCAGTTCTTC.

CDR3: CAVQGSDTGELFF. DNA for the CDR3: TGTGCCGTACAGGGGTCGGACACCGGGGAGCTGTTTTTT. The chain is built from TRBV2 and TRBJ2-2, with TRBD1 matching 7 bases. Trimming at V came to 11 bases and at J to 3 bases, leaving 6 bases not matched to a gene. Per germline, CDR1 SNHLY and CDR2 FYNNEI. The CDR3 is 13 residues long.

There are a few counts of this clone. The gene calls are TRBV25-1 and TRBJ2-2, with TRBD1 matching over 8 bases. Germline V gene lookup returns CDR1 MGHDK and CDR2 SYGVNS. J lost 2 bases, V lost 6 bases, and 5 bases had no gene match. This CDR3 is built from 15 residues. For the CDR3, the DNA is TGTGCCAGCAGGGTGACAGGGGACAACACCGGGGAGCTGTTTTTT. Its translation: CASRVTGDNTGELFF.

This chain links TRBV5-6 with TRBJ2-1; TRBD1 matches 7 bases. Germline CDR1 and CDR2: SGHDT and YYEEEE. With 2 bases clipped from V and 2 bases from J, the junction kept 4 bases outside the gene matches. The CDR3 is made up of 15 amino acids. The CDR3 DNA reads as TGTGCCAGCAGCTTCTGGGGACAGCCCTACAATGAGCAGTTCTTC. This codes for CASSFWGQPYNEQFF.

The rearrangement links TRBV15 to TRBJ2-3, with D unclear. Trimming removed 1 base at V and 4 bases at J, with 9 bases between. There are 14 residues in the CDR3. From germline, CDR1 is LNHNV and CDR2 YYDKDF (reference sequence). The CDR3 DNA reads TGTGCCACCAGCAGAGCGTGGCCCCCAGATACGCAGTATTTT. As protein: CATSRAWPPDTQYF.

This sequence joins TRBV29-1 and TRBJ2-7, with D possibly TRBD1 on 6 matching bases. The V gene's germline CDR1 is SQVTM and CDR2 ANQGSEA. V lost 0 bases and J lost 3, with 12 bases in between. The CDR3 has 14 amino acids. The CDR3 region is CSVEDRTGHYEQYF. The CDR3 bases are TGCAGCGTTGAAGATCGCACAGGGCACTACGAGCAGTACTTC.

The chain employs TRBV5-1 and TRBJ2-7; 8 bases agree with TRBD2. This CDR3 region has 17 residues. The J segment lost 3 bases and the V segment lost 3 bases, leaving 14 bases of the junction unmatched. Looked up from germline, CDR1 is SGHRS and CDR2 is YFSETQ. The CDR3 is CASSSTPLLAGSYEQYF. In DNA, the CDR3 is TGCGCCAGCAGCTCCACCCCGCTTCTAGCGGGTAGCTACGAGCAGTACTTC.

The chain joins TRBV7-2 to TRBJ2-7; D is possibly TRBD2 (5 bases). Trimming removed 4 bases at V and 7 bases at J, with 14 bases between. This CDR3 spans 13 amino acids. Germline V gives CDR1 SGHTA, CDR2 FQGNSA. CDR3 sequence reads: CASSSSLSGEQYF. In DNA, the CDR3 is TGTGCCAGCAGCTCCAGCCTGAGCGGAGAGCAGTACTTC.

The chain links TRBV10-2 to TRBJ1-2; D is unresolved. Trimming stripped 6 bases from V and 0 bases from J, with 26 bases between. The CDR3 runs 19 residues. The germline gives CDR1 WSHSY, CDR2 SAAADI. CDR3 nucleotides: TGCGCCAGCAGCCAGAACCTTGGTAGTTTGACACTTTCTAACTATGGCTACACCTTC. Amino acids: CASSQNLGSLTLSNYGYTF.